This TCR beta chain emerged from a study of shared clonotypes between healthy human individuals. Overall study: For every donor, three CD4 naive, three CD4 memory, two CD8 naive and one CD8 memory plates were used.

The CDR3 sequence is 15 residues long. Trimming cost V 4 bases and J 0 bases, with 9 bases left between them. Germline V gives CDR1 SGHDN, CDR2 FVKESK. With regard to this clone: Its antigen is undetermined.

The naive CD8 subset, CD45RO-negative cells positively selected for CCR7, excluded terminally differentiated effector memory CD45RA+ cells. Whole-study results and caveats: Of the naive CD4 clonotypes, about 5.4% were shared across a few donors.

Sorted-subset replicate PCR reactions were performed with around 200 ng DNA, corresponding to 30,000 to 35,000 T cell genomes. Method: immunoSEQ multiplex PCR; TCRdb's copy keeps in-frame clones and lacks some. The repertoire holds approximately 590,000 clones, less than 97% seen once, with 0.11% in the top ten. The genes are TRBV14 and TRBJ1-4; the D is unclear. The sequenced sample was naive CD8+ T cells sorted from blood. The receptor was isolated from a woman aged 30 to 39 in good health. The chain's CDR3 is CASSPGFATNEKLFF. The CDR3 DNA sequence: TGTGCCAGCAGCCCTGGCTTTGCAACTAATGAAAAACTGTTTTTT.